Listed below are T cell receptor beta chains from one sample, sequenced in a study of blood T cell repertoires in COVID-19. This table comes from immunoSEQ multiplex PCR, and its TCRdb copy is limited to in-frame clones, with some not included. The sample yields tens of thousands of clones, approximately 86% seen once. Sequencing used peripheral blood. The source is a man aged 40-49 years with acute or convalescent COVID-19. CDR3s include the opening cysteine and the closing phenylalanine or tryptophan. A D gene is named only where the DNA matches it firmly. Rows may omit the clone size; those that give it use once, few, many or a size class.

V: TRBV5-1
D: NA
J: TRBJ1-1
size: NA
CDR3: CASSGGKGNTEAFF
DNA: TGCGCCAGCAGCGGGGGGAAAGGGAACACTGAAGCTTTCTTT

V: TRBV11-3
D: NA
J: TRBJ1-3
size: NA
CDR3: CASSQGTGNTIYF
DNA: TGTGCCAGCAGTCAGGGGACTGGAAACACCATATATTTT

V: TRBV2
D: TRBD1
J: TRBJ2-5
size: once
CDR3: CASSEADRGESTQYF
DNA: TGTGCCAGCAGTGAAGCTGACAGGGGCGAATCGACCCAGTACTTC

V: TRBV2
D: NA
J: TRBJ1-5
size: NA
CDR3: CASNSAGYQPQHF
DNA: TGTGCCAGCAATTCGGCAGGGTATCAGCCCCAGCATTTT

V: TRBV29-1
D: NA
J: TRBJ1-2
size: NA
CDR3: CSVPPSDINGYTF
DNA: TGCAGCGTCCCCCCTTCGGACATTAATGGCTACACCTTC

V: TRBV19
D: TRBD1
J: TRBJ1-5
size: NA
CDR3: CASTRDRGRNQPQHF
DNA: TGTGCCAGTACCCGGGACAGGGGTAGGAATCAGCCCCAGCATTTT

V: TRBV9
D: TRBD2
J: TRBJ2-1
size: NA
CDR3: CASSIRTSGGNEQFF
DNA: TGTGCCAGCAGCATTAGGACTAGCGGGGGGAATGAGCAGTTCTTC

V: TRBV7-8
D: NA
J: TRBJ2-6
size: NA
CDR3: CASSSTQPGANVLTF
DNA: TGTGCCAGCAGCTCCACACAGCCTGGGGCCAACGTCCTGACTTTC

V: TRBV18
D: NA
J: TRBJ2-3
size: NA
CDR3: CASSPDTNTDTQYF
DNA: TGTGCCAGCTCACCGGACACAAACACAGATACGCAGTATTTT

V: TRBV29-1
D: NA
J: TRBJ1-2
size: once
CDR3: CTGSGLGGGYTF
DNA: TGCACGGGGTCTGGCCTAGGAGGTGGCTACACCTTC

V: TRBV5-1
D: TRBD2
J: TRBJ2-4
size: NA
CDR3: CASSLRPGREGGWVQYF
DNA: TGCGCCAGCAGCCTACGGCCGGGCAGGGAGGGAGGTTGGGTTCAGTACTTC

V: TRBV30
D: TRBD1
J: TRBJ2-7
size: NA
CDR3: CALQTGTGLIYSYEQYF
DNA: TGTGCCTTGCAGACCGGGACAGGACTGATTTATTCCTACGAGCAGTACTTC

V: TRBV30
D: NA
J: TRBJ1-1
size: NA
CDR3: CAWRLPRGAFF
DNA: TGTGCCTGGAGGCTCCCGCGGGGAGCTTTCTTT

V: TRBV18
D: TRBD1
J: TRBJ1-3
size: NA
CDR3: CASSPMDRANGNTIYF
DNA: TGTGCCAGCTCACCAATGGACAGGGCGAACGGAAACACCATATATTTT

V: TRBV7-6
D: TRBD1
J: TRBJ2-5
size: NA
CDR3: CASSLDRGRETQYF
DNA: TGTGCCAGCAGCTTGGACAGGGGGCGGGAGACCCAGTACTTC

V: TRBV11-2
D: NA
J: TRBJ1-4
size: NA
CDR3: CASSSKVGRFNEKLFF
DNA: TGTGCCAGCAGTTCCAAGGTCGGCAGGTTTAATGAAAAACTGTTTTTT

V: TRBV19
D: TRBD1
J: TRBJ2-5
size: NA
CDR3: CASSMHGTGQETQYF
DNA: TGTGCCAGTAGTATGCATGGGACAGGTCAAGAGACCCAGTACTTC

V: TRBV5-1
D: NA
J: TRBJ1-2
size: NA
CDR3: CASSLVVEGGYTF
DNA: TGCGCCAGCAGCTTGGTAGTCGAGGGAGGCTACACCTTC

V: TRBV2
D: TRBD1
J: TRBJ2-1
size: few
CDR3: CATVQGIVYNEQFF
DNA: TGTGCCACCGTACAGGGGATAGTCTACAATGAGCAGTTCTTC

V: TRBV10-2
D: NA
J: TRBJ1-2
size: NA
CDR3: CASRQTANYGYTF
DNA: TGCGCCAGCCGACAGACGGCTAACTATGGCTACACCTTC

V: TRBV4-1
D: NA
J: TRBJ1-4
size: NA
CDR3: CASSPTAGRLFF
DNA: TGCGCCAGCAGCCCCACGGCGGGGAGACTGTTTTTT

V: TRBV27
D: NA
J: TRBJ2-2
size: NA
CDR3: CATSPLGQGGNTGELFF
DNA: TGTGCCACCTCCCCCCTGGGGCAGGGTGGGAACACCGGGGAGCTGTTTTTT

V: TRBV24-1
D: TRBD2
J: TRBJ2-3
size: NA
CDR3: CATSDFPGRGDTQYF
DNA: TGTGCCACCAGTGATTTCCCGGGGAGGGGAGATACGCAGTATTTT

V: TRBV7-9
D: TRBD1
J: TRBJ2-3
size: NA
CDR3: CASSSGTGLGETQYF
DNA: TGTGCCAGCAGCTCCGGGACAGGGCTTGGGGAGACGCAGTATTTT

V: TRBV12-5
D: NA
J: TRBJ1-5
size: once
CDR3: CASGQGPNQPQHF
DNA: TGTGCTAGTGGCCAGGGGCCAAATCAGCCCCAGCATTTT

V: TRBV5-1
D: TRBD1
J: TRBJ2-7
size: NA
CDR3: CASSQDRVLYEQYF
DNA: TGCGCCAGCAGCCAAGACAGGGTTCTTTACGAGCAGTACTTC

V: TRBV27
D: TRBD1
J: TRBJ1-2
size: NA
CDR3: CASSFRTGSGYTF
DNA: TGTGCCAGCAGTTTCCGGACAGGGTCCGGCTACACCTTC

V: TRBV7-2
D: TRBD1
J: TRBJ1-5
size: NA
CDR3: CASSPRTGMQPQHF
DNA: TGTGCCAGCAGCCCTCGGACAGGGATGCAGCCCCAGCATTTT

V: TRBV14
D: NA
J: TRBJ1-2
size: NA
CDR3: CASSQGQGGIYGYTF
DNA: TGTGCCAGCAGCCAAGGTCAGGGAGGTATCTATGGCTACACCTTC

V: TRBV5-4
D: TRBD2
J: TRBJ2-6
size: NA
CDR3: CASRPTSGGNGANVLTF
DNA: TGTGCCAGCAGGCCGACTAGCGGGGGGAATGGGGCCAACGTCCTGACTTTC

V: TRBV10-3
D: NA
J: TRBJ1-1
size: NA
CDR3: CAISGLQGSHTEAFF
DNA: TGTGCCATCAGTGGACTACAGGGTAGCCACACTGAAGCTTTCTTT

V: TRBV12-5
D: TRBD1
J: TRBJ2-2
size: NA
CDR3: CASGLATGDGTGELFF
DNA: TGTGCTAGTGGTTTGGCCACAGGGGACGGGACCGGGGAGCTGTTTTTT

V: TRBV6-6
D: TRBD2
J: TRBJ2-1
size: NA
CDR3: CASSQLAGVYNEQFF
DNA: TGTGCCAGCTCCCAACTAGCGGGGGTCTACAATGAGCAGTTCTTC

V: TRBV12-3/TRBV12-4
D: TRBD1
J: TRBJ1-2
size: NA
CDR3: CASSHGQGGYTF
DNA: TGTGCCAGCAGTCACGGACAGGGTGGCTACACCTTC

V: TRBV27
D: TRBD2
J: TRBJ2-1
size: NA
CDR3: CASRMGLAGGQSSYNEQFF
DNA: TGTGCCAGCAGGATGGGACTAGCGGGGGGTCAAAGCTCCTACAATGAGCAGTTCTTC

V: TRBV5-6
D: TRBD1
J: TRBJ1-2
size: NA
CDR3: CASSWDRGHSGYTF
DNA: TGTGCCAGCAGCTGGGACAGGGGGCACTCTGGCTACACCTTC

V: TRBV2
D: NA
J: TRBJ1-1
size: NA
CDR3: CASSEADSTEAFF
DNA: TGTGCCAGCAGTGAGGCGGACAGCACTGAAGCTTTCTTT

V: TRBV9
D: NA
J: TRBJ2-3
size: NA
CDR3: CASAWTDSGDTQYF
DNA: TGTGCCAGCGCCTGGACGGACAGCGGAGATACGCAGTATTTT

V: TRBV15
D: NA
J: TRBJ1-3
size: NA
CDR3: CATSRERPDRSSGNTIYF
DNA: TGTGCCACCAGCAGAGAAAGACCAGACAGGAGCTCTGGAAACACCATATATTTT

V: TRBV28
D: NA
J: TRBJ1-1
size: NA
CDR3: CASRSPGPDGGAFF
DNA: TGTGCCAGCAGATCCCCAGGACCCGATGGAGGGGCTTTCTTT

V: TRBV5-1
D: TRBD2
J: TRBJ2-7
size: NA
CDR3: CASGPGGDVGEQYF
DNA: TGCGCCAGCGGCCCGGGAGGGGACGTGGGTGAGCAGTACTTC

V: TRBV6-1
D: NA
J: TRBJ2-5
size: NA
CDR3: CASSDPPAGRQGETQYF
DNA: TGTGCCAGCAGTGACCCACCCGCTGGGAGGCAGGGAGAGACCCAGTACTTC

V: TRBV19
D: TRBD1
J: TRBJ1-2
size: NA
CDR3: CASSSSRTGLNYGYTF
DNA: TGTGCCAGTAGTTCGAGCCGGACAGGATTGAACTATGGCTACACCTTC

V: TRBV18
D: TRBD1
J: TRBJ2-5
size: NA
CDR3: CASTGGFSQETQYF
DNA: TGTGCCAGCACAGGGGGCTTTAGCCAAGAGACCCAGTACTTC

V: TRBV5-1
D: TRBD1
J: TRBJ2-1
size: NA
CDR3: CASTPDRGAYNEQFF
DNA: TGCGCCAGCACACCCGACAGGGGGGCCTACAATGAGCAGTTCTTC

V: TRBV11-2
D: NA
J: TRBJ1-3
size: NA
CDR3: CASSLATPNSGNTIYF
DNA: TGTGCCAGCAGCTTAGCAACCCCTAACTCTGGAAACACCATATATTTT

V: TRBV6-5
D: TRBD2
J: TRBJ2-7
size: NA
CDR3: CASSYSAGAIVIEYF
DNA: TGTGCCAGCAGTTACTCAGCGGGGGCAATTGTGATCGAGTACTTC

V: TRBV2
D: TRBD1
J: TRBJ2-5
size: NA
CDR3: CASSDRGRRETQYF
DNA: TGTGCCAGCAGTGATAGGGGGCGGCGGGAGACCCAGTACTTC

V: TRBV6-5
D: TRBD1
J: TRBJ2-3
size: NA
CDR3: CASSFNSDRMTDTQYF
DNA: TGTGCCAGCAGTTTCAACTCGGACAGGATGACAGATACGCAGTATTTT